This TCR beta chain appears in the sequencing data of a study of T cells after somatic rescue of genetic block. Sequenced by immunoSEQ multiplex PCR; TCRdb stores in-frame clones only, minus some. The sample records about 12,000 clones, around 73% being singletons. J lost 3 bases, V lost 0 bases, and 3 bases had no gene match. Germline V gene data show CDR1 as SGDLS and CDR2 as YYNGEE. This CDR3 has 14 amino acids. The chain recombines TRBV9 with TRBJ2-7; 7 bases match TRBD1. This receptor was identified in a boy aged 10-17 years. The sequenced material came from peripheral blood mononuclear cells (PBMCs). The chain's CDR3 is CASSVAGQFYEQYF. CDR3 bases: TGTGCCAGCAGCGTAGCGGGACAGTTCTACGAGCAGTACTTC.